The T cell receptor (beta chain) described here comes from a study of blood T cell repertoires in COVID-19. Study overall: The samples span acute and convalescent COVID-19 from the United States, Italy and Spain. Sample material is recorded as cDNA or gDNA derived from T cells, B-cell-depleted T cells, or PBMCs.

The CDR3 loop spans 14 amino acids. Germline CDR1 reads SQVTM; CDR2 reads ANQGSEA. V trimming: 5 bases; J trimming: 0 bases; junction bases outside the gene matches: 4. Source study methods: Reference gene primer amplification yielded estimated nucleated cell counts. The repertoire was sequenced with immunoSEQ multiplex PCR; TCRdb's copy has only in-frame clones and lacks some. For V, J and clone size, that table is used; D and trimming come from the DNA. The table has about 63,000 clones, approximately 79% seen once; the top ten hold approximately 30%. The rearrangement links TRBV29-1 to TRBJ2-3; 8 bases match TRBD2. Sequenced: peripheral blood. This clonotype was obtained from a human donor in a cohort sampled during active COVID-19. The CDR3 loop reads CSVRGLGSTDTQYF. CDR3 sequence (DNA): TGCAGCGTTAGGGGACTAGGAAGCACAGATACGCAGTATTTT.